This T cell receptor beta chain was sequenced during a study of CD8+ T cells in alopecia areata. Extracted RNA was reverse transcribed into cDNA, the sequencing template. Assay used: immunoSEQ multiplex PCR; TCRdb lists only in-frame clones, some missing. The top ten hold less than 5.5% of the sample, which has some 120,000 clones, roughly 61% seen once. This clone showed up just a few times. What it recognizes is unknown. Germline CDR1 SEHNR, CDR2 FQNEAQ (reference sequence). The CDR3 spans 15 residues. The ends were cut back, 5 bases at V and 2 bases at J, with 13 bases in the middle. General study findings and limits: Patients showed less clear TCR sequence sharing than mice, possibly partly because of HLA diversity.

The specimen was CD4+ T cells sorted from blood, collected at week 0. The clonotype comes from a human donor with alopecia areata. The rearrangement links TRBV7-9 to TRBJ1-3, with a weak D call TRBD1 (5 bases). DNA of the CDR3: TGTGCCAGCAGCAGCCTACGGGGCGCTGGAAACACCATATATTTT. It is translated as CASSSLRGAGNTIYF.